These 2 T cell receptor beta chains originate from one sample sequenced in a study of STAT5B mutations in CD4+ large granular lymphocyte leukemia. Profiled with immunoSEQ multiplex PCR; TCRdb holds only in-frame clones, not every one. The table has 48,000 or so clones, approximately 70% seen once. Sequencing was performed on CD4+ T cells from blood buffy coats. Receptors were obtained from a human donor in good health.

V usage is TRBV30 and J usage is TRBJ1-5; unclear D gene. Per the germline V gene, CDR1 is GTSNPN and CDR2 is SVGIG (reference sequence). V dropped 0 bases and J dropped 4 bases, with 10 bases sitting between them. The CDR3 sequence is 14 residues long. CDR3 residues: CAWSVPPKNQPQHF. CDR3 DNA: TGTGCCTGGAGTGTACCCCCCAAGAATCAGCCCCAGCATTTT.

This clone has more than one count but fewer than ten. The chain uses TRBV18 and TRBJ2-3; 8 nucleotides line up with TRBD1. Per germline, CDR1 KGHSH and CDR2 LQKENI. CDR3 length: 14 residues. V shed 5 bases, J shed 1 base, and the junction held 2 bases outside the gene matches. DNA of the CDR3: TGTGCCAGCTCAACGGGACAGGGCACAGATACGCAGTATTTT. Amino acids: CASSTGQGTDTQYF.